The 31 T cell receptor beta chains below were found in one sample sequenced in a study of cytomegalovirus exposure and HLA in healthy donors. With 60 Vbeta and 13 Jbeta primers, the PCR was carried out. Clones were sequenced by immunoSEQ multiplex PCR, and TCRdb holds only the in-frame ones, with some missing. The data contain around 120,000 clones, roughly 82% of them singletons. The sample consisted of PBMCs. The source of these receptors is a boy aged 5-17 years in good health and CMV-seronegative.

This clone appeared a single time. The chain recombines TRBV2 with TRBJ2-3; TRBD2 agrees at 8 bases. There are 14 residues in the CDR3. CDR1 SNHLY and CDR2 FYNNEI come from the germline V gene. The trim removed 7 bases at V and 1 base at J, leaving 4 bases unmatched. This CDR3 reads CASKAGEGTDTQYF. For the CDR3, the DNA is TGTGCCAGCAAAGCGGGAGAGGGCACAGATACGCAGTATTTT.

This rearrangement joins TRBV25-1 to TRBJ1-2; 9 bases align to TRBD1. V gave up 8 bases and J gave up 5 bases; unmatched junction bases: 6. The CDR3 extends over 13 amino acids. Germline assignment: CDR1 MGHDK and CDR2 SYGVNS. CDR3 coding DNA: TGTGCCAGCGCCTTCGACAGGGGGTATGGCTACACCTTC. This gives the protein CASAFDRGYGYTF.

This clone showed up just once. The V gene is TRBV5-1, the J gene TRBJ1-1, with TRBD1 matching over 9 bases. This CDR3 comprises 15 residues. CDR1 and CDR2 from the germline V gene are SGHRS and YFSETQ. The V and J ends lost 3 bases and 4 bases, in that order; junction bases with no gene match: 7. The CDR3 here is CASSWGQGGTTEAFF. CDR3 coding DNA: TGCGCCAGCAGCTGGGGACAGGGCGGTACCACTGAAGCTTTCTTT.

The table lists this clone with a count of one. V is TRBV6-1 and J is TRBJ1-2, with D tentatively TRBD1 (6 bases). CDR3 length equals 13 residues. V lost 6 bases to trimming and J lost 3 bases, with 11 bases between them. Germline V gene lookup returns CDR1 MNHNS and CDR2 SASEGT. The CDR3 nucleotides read TGTGCCAGCAGAGTTACAGGGCACTATGGCTACACCTTC. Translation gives CASRVTGHYGYTF.

This CDR3 reads CSGVMDSHNSYEQYF. The CDR3 region has the DNA TGCAGCGGGGTAATGGACAGTCACAATTCCTACGAGCAGTACTTC. The chain uses TRBV29-1 and TRBJ2-7; possible D gene TRBD1, 6 bases. The germline V gene has CDR1 SQVTM and CDR2 ANQGSEA. CDR3 size: 15 residues. Trimming removed 7 bases from V and 1 base from J, with 20 bases in between.

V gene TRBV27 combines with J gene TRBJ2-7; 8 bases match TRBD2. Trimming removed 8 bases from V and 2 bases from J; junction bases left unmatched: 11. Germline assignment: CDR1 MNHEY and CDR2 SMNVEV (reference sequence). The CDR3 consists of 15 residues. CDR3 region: CASGAPVAGTYEQYF. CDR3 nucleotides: TGTGCCAGCGGGGCACCGGTAGCGGGAACCTACGAGCAGTACTTC.

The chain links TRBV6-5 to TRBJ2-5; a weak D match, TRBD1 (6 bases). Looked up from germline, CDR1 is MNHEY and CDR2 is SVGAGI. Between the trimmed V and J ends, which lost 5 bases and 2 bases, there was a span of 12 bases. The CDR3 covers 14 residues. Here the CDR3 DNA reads TGTGCCAGCAGTCCCCGGACAGATCAAGAGACCCAGTACTTC. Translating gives CASSPRTDQETQYF.

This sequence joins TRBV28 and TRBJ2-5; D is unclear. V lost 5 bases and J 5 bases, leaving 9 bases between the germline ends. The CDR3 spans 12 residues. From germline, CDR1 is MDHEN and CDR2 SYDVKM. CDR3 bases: TGTGCCAGCAGTCGGTACGGGGAGACCCAGTACTTC. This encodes CASSRYGETQYF.

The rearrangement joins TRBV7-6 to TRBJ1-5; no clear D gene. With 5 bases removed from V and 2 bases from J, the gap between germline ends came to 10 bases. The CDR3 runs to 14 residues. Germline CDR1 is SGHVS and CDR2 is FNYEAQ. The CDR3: CASSRDQGNQPQHF. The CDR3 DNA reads TGTGCCAGCAGCCGAGACCAGGGCAATCAGCCCCAGCATTTT.

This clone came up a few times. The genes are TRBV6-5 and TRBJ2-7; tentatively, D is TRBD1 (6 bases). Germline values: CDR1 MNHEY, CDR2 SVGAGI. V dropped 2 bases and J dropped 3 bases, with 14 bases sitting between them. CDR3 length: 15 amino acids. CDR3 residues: CASSYLGQGLYEQYF. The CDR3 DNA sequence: TGTGCCAGCAGTTACCTGGGACAAGGGCTCTACGAGCAGTACTTC.

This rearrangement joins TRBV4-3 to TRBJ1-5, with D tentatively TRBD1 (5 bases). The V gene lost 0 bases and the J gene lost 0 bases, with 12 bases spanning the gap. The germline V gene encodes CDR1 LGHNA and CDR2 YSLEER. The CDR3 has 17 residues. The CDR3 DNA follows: TGCGCCAGCAGCCAAGATCTTGACAGTTATAGCAATCAGCCCCAGCATTTT. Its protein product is CASSQDLDSYSNQPQHF.

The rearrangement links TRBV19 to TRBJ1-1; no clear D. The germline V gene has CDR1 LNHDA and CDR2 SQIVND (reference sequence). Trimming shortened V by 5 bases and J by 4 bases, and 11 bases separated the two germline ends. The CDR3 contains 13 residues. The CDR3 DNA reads TGTGCCAGTAGTCCGTTCCGGGGCACTGAAGCTTTCTTT. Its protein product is CASSPFRGTEAFF.

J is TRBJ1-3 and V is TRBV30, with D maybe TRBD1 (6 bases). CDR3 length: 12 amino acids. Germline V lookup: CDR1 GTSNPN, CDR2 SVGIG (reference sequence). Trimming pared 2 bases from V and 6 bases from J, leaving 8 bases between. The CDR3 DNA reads TGTGCCTGGAGTCAGGGGAAAAACACCATATATTTT. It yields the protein CAWSQGKNTIYF.

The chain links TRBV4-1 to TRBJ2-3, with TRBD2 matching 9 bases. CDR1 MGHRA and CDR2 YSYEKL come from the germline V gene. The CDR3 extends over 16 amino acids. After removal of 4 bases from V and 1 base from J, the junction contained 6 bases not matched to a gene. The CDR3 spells CASSLDRTSGTDTQYF. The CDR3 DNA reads TGCGCCAGCAGCCTAGATAGGACTAGCGGCACAGATACGCAGTATTTT.

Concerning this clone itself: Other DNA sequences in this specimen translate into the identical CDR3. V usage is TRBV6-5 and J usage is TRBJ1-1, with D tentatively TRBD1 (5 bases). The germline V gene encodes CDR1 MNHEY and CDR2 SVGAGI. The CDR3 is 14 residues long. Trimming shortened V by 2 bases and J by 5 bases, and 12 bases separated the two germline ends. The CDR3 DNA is TGTGCCAGCAGTTACGGCACAGGACGGACTGAAGCTTTCTTT. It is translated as CASSYGTGRTEAFF.

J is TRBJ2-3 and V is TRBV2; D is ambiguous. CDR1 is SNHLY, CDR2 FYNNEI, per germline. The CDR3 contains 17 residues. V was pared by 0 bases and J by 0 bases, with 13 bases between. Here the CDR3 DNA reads TGTGCCAGCAGTGAAGCGAATTGGTCCACTAGCACAGATACGCAGTATTTT. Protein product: CASSEANWSTSTDTQYF. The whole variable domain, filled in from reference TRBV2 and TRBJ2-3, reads EPEVTQTPSHQVTQMGQEVILRCVPISNHLYFYWYRQILGQKVEFLVSFYNNEISEKSEIFDDQFSVERPDGSNFTLKIRSTKLEDSAMYFCASSEANWSTSTDTQYFGPGTRLTVL.

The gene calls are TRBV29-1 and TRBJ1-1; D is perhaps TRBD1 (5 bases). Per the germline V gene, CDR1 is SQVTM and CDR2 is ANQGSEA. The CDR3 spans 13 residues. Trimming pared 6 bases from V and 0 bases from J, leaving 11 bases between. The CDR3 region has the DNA TGCAGCGTCACGGGGGGGATGAACACTGAAGCTTTCTTT. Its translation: CSVTGGMNTEAFF. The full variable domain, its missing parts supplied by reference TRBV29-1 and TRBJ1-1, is SAVISQKPSRDICQRGTSLTIQCQVDSQVTMMFWYRQQPGQSLTLIATANQGSEATYESGFVIDKFPISRPNLTFSTLTVSNMSPEDSSIYLCSVTGGMNTEAFFGQGTRLTVV.

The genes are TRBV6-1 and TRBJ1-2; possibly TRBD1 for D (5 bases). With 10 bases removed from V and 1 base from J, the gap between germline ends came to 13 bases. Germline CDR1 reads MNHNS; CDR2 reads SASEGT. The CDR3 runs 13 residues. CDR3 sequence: CATTTVINYGYTF. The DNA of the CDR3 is TGTGCCACCACGACAGTTATTAACTATGGCTACACCTTC.

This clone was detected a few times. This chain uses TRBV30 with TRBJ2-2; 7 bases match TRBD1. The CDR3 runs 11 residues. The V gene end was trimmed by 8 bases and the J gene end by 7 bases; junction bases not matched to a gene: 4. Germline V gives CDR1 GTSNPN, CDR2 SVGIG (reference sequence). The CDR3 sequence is CAVQGNGELFF. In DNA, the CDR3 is TGTGCCGTACAGGGGAACGGGGAGCTGTTTTTT.

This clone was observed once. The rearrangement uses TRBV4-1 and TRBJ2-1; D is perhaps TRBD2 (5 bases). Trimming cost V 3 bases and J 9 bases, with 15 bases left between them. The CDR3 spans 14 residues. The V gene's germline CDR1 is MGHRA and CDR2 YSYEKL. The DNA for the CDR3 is TGCGCCAGCAGCCACCGGGGAACTAGTTCTGAGCAGTTCTTC. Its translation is CASSHRGTSSEQFF.

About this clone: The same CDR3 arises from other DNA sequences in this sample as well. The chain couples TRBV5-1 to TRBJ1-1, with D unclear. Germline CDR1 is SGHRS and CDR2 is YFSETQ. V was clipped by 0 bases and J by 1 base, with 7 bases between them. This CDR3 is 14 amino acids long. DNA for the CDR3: TGCGCCAGCAGCTTGGAAGAAGCGAACACTGAAGCTTTCTTT. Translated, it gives CASSLEEANTEAFF. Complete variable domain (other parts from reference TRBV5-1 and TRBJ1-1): KAGVTQTPRYLIKTRGQQVTLSCSPISGHRSVSWYQQTPGQGLQFLFEYFSETQRNKGNFPGRFSGRQFSNSRSEMNVSTLELGDSALYLCASSLEEANTEAFFGQGTRLTVV.

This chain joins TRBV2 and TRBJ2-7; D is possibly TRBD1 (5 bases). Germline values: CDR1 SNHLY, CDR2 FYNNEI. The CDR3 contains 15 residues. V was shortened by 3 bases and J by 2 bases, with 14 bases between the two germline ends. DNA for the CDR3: TGTGCCAGCAGTGAGGGGCGGAGCCCCACCTACGAGCAGTACTTC. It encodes CASSEGRSPTYEQYF.

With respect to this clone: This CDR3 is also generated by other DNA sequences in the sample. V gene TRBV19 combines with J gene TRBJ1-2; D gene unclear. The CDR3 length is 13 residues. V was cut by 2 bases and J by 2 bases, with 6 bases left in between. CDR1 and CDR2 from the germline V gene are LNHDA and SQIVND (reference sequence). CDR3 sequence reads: CASSIQENYGYTF. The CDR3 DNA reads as TGTGCCAGTAGTATACAAGAGAACTATGGCTACACCTTC.

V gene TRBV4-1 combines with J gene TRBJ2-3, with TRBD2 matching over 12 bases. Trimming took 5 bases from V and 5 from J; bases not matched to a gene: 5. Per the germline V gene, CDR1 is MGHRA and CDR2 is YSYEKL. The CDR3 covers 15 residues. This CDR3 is CASSETSGSVDTQYF. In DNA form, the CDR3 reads TGCGCCAGCAGCGAGACTAGCGGGAGTGTAGATACGCAGTATTTT.

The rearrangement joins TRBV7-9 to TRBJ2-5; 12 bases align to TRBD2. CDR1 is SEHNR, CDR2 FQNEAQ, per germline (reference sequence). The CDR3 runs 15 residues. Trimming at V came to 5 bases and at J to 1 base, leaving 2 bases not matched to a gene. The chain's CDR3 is CASSRLAGAQETQYF. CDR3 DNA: TGTGCCAGCAGCCGACTAGCGGGAGCCCAAGAGACCCAGTACTTC.

In DNA, the CDR3 is TGTGCCAGCAGCTTGCGGGACAGGGCGAATCAGCCCCAGCATTTT. It specifies CASSLRDRANQPQHF. The rearrangement joins TRBV5-6 to TRBJ1-5; 9 bases agree with TRBD1. Per germline, CDR1 SGHDT and CDR2 YYEEEE. The CDR3 has 15 residues. V lost 1 base and J lost 4; bases outside the gene matches: 3.

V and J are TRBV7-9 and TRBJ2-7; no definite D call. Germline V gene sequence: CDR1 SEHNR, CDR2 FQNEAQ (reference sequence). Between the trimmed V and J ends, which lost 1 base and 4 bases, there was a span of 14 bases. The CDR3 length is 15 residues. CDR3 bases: TGTGCCAGCAGCTTAGTGGGCCCAGGCCCATACGAGCAGTACTTC. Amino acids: CASSLVGPGPYEQYF. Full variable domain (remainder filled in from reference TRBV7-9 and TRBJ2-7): DTGVSQNPRHKITKRGQNVTFRCDPISEHNRLYWYRQTLGQGPEFLTYFQNEAQLEKSRLLSDRFSAERPKGSFSTLEIQRTEQGDSAMYLCASSLVGPGPYEQYFGPGTRLTVT.

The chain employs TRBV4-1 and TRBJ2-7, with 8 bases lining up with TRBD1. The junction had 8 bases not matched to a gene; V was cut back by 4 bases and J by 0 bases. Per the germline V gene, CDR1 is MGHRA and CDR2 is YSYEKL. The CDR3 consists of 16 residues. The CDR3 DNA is TGCGCCAGCAGCCGACAGCCCGGGACAGGCTCCTACGAGCAGTACTTC. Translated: CASSRQPGTGSYEQYF.

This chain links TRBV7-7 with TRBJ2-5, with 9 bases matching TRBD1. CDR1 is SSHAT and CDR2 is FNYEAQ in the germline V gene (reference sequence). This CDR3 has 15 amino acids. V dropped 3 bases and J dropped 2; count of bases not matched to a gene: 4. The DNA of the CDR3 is TGTGCCAGCAGCTTGGGGACAGGGTGGCAAGAGACCCAGTACTTC. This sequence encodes CASSLGTGWQETQYF.

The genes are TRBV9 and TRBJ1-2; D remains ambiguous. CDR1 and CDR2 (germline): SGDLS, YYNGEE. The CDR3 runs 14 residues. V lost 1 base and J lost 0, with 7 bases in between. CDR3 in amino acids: CASSVTGANYGYTF. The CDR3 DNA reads TGTGCCAGCAGCGTAACGGGTGCTAACTATGGCTACACCTTC.

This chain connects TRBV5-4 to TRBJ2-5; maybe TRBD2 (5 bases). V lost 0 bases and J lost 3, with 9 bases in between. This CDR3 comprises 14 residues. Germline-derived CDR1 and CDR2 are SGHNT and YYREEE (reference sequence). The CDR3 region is CASSLAGGKETQYF. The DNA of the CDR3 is TGTGCCAGCAGCTTGGCCGGAGGAAAAGAGACCCAGTACTTC.